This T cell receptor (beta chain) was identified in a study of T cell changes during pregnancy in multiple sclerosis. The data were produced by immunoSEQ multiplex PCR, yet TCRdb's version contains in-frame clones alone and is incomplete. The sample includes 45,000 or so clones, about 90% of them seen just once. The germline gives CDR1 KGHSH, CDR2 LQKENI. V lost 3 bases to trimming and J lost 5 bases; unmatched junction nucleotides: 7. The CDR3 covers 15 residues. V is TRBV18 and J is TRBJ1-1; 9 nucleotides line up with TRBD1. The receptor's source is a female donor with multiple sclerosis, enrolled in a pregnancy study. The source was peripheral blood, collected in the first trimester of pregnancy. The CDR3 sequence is CASSPLQGATTEAFF. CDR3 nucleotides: TGTGCCAGCTCACCGTTACAGGGGGCGACGACTGAAGCTTTCTTT.